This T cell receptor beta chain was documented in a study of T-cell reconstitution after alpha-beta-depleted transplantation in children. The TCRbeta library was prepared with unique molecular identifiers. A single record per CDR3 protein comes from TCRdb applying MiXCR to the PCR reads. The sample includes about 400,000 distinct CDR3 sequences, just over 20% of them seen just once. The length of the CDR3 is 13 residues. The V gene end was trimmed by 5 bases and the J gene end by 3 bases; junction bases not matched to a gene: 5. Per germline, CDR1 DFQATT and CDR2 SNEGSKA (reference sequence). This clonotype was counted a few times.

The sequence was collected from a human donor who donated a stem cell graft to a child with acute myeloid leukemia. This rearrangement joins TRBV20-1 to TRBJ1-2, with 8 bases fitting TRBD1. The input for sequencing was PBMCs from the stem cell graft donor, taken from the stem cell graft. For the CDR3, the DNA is TGCAGTGCTCGGCAGGGGGCGGACTATGGCTACACCTTC. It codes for CSARQGADYGYTF.